This TCR beta chain was recorded in a study of CD8+ T cells in alopecia areata. Study overall: At a dose of 5 to 10 mg twice daily, oral tofacitinib was given to treated patients.

Once RNA had been extracted, it was reverse transcribed into cDNA to act as the sequencing template. Repertoires were generated with immunoSEQ multiplex PCR, while TCRdb's copy carries only in-frame clones and drops some. Among 110,000 to 150,000 clones listed, 45% to 60% were seen once. Noted treatment: oral pan-JAK inhibitor, 5-10 mg twice daily. V shed 4 bases and J shed 1 base, with 7 bases lying between them. Germline-derived CDR1 and CDR2 are MNHEY and SMNVEV (reference sequence). The CDR3 is 13 residues long. The sequence derives from a human donor with alopecia areata. The chain combines TRBV27 with TRBJ1-1; D uncertain. This sample comprised CD8+ T cells sorted from blood, obtained at week 4, from a patient treated with tofacitinib. Here the CDR3 reads CASSSTGNTEAFF. The CDR3 DNA is TGTGCCAGCAGTTCTACCGGGAACACTGAAGCTTTCTTT.